This TCR beta chain was identified during a study of vaccination effects on CD4 cells after COVID-19. Here immunoSEQ multiplex PCR was the method, and the copy in TCRdb shows in-frame clones only, minus some. This table has about 37,000 clones, about 70% appearing once. Subsequent to roughly 10 days of culture, CD4+ T cells were isolated. Germline assignment: CDR1 LGHNT and CDR2 FRNRAP. With V trimmed by 0 bases and J by 5 bases, 5 bases remained unmatched. The CDR3 sequence is 15 residues long. With respect to this clone: As yet, its antigen is unknown.

The clonotype comes from a human donor who received a COVID-19 vaccine. The chain links TRBV12-5 to TRBJ1-1; 8 bases are a match to TRBD1. The specimen was CD4+ T cells from PBMCs cultured without peptide, collected before COVID-19 vaccination. CDR3 DNA: TGTGCTAGTGGTTTGGTACTAAACAGGGGGACTGAAGCTTTCTTT. Its translation: CASGLVLNRGTEAFF. Drawing the rest from reference TRBV12-5 and TRBJ1-1, the complete variable domain is DARVTQTPRHKVTEMGQEVTMRCQPILGHNTVFWYRQTMMQGLELLAYFRNRAPLDDSGMPKDRFSAEMPDATLATLKIQPSEPRDSAVYFCASGLVLNRGTEAFFGQGTRLTVV.